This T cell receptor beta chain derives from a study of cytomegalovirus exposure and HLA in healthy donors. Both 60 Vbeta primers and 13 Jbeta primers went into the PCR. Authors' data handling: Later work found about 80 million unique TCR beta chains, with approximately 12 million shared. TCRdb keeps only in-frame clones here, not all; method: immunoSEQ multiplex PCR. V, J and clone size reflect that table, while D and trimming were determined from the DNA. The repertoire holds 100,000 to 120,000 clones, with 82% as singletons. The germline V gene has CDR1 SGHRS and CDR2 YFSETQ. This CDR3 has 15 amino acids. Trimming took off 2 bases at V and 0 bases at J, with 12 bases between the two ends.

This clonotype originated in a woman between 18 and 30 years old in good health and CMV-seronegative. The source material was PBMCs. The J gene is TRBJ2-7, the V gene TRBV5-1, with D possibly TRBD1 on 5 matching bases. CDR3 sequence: CASSLKRGDSYEQYF. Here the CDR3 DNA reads TGCGCCAGCAGCTTAAAAAGGGGCGACTCCTACGAGCAGTACTTC.